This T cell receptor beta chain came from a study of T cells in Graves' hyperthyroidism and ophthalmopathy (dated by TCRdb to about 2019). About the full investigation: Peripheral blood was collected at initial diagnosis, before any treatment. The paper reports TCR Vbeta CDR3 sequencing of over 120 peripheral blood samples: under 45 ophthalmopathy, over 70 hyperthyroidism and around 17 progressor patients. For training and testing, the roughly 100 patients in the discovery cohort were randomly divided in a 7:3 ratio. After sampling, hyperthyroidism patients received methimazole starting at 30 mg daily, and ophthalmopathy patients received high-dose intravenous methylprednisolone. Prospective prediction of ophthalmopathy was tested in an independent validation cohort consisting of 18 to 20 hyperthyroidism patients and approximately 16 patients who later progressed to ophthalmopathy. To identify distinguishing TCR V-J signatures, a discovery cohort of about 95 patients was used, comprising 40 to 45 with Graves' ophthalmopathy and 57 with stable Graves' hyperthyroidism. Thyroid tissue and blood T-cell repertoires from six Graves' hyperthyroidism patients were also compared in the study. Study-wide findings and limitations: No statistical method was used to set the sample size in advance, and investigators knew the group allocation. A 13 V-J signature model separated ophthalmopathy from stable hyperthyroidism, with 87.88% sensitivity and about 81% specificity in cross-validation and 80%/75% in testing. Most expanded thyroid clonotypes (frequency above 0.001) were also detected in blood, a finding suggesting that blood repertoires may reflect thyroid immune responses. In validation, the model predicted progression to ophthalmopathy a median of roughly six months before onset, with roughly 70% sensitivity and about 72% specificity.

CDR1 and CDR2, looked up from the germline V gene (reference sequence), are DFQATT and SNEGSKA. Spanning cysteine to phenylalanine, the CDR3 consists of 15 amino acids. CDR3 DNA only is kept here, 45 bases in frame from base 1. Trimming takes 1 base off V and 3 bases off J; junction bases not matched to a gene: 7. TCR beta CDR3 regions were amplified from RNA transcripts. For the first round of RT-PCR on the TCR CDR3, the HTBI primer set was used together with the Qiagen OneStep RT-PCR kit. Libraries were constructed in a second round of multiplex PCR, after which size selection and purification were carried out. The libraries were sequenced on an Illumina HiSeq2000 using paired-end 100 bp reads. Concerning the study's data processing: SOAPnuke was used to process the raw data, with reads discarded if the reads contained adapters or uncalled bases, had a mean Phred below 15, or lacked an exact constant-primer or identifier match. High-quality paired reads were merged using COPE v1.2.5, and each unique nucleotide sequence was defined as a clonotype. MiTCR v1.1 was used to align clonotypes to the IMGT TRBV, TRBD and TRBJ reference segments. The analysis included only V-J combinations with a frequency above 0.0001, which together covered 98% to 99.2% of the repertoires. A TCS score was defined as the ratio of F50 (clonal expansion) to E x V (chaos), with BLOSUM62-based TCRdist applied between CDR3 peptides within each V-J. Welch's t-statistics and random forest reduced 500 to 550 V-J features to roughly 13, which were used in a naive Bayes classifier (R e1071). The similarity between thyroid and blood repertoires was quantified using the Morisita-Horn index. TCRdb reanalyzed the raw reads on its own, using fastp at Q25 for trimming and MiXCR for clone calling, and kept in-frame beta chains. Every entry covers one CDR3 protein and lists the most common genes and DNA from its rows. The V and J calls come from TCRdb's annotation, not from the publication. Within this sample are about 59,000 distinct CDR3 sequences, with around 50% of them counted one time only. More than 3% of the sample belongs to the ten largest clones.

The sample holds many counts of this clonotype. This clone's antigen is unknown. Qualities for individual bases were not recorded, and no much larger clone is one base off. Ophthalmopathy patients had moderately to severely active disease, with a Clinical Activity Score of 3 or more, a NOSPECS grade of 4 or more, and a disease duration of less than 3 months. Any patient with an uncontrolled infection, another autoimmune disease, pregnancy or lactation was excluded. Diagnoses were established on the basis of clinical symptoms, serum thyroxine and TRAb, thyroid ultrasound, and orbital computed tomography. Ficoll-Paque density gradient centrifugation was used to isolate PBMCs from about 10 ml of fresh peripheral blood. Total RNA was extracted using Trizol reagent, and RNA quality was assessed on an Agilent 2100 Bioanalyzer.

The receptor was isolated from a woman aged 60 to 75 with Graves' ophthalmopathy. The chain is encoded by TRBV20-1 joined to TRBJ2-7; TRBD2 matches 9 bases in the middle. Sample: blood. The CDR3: CSARAKAGGFYEQYF. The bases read TGCAGTGCTAGAGCTAAAGCGGGAGGATTCTACGAGCAGTACTTC.